Listed below are T cell receptor beta chains from one sample, sequenced in a study of CD8 T cells in Susac syndrome. MiXCR, applied by TCRdb to the immunoSEQ multiplex PCR reads, yields one record per CDR3 protein. The profile covers 95,000 to 150,000 distinct CDR3 sequences, with about 93% appearing a single time and approximately 0.2% taken by the ten largest. Sequencing input: CD8+ T cells from PBMCs. These receptors were obtained from a human donor with Susac syndrome. CDR3s include the opening cysteine and the closing phenylalanine or tryptophan. The order of the fields is clone size, J gene, D gene, V gene, CDR3 protein, CDR3 DNA. D genes are given only for firm matches. Size tells how often a clone was seen (once, few, many) or the class of an expanded clone, and some rows leave it out.

>-|TRBJ2-7|TRBD1|TRBV4-1
CASSQGGQGYEQYF
TGCGCCAGCAGCCAAGGAGGACAGGGCTACGAGCAGTACTTC
>once|TRBJ2-1|-|TRBV12-3/TRBV12-4
CASSPGLPQFF
TGTGCCAGCAGCCCGGGACTCCCTCAGTTCTTC
>-|TRBJ2-1|-|TRBV9
CASIVVLGGAHNEQFF
TGTGCCAGCATCGTAGTTCTAGGGGGGGCGCACAATGAGCAGTTCTTC
>-|TRBJ2-7|TRBD1|TRBV12-3/TRBV12-4
CASSRDRDFHEQYF
TGTGCCAGCAGTCGGGACAGGGACTTCCACGAGCAGTACTTC
>once|TRBJ1-1|TRBD1|TRBV20-1
CSARDLTGTEAFF
TGCAGTGCTAGAGACCTGACAGGGACTGAAGCTTTCTTT
>-|TRBJ1-2|TRBD1|TRBV7-9
CASRRVKGAEDGYTF
TGTGCCAGCCGACGTGTAAAGGGGGCCGAAGATGGCTACACCTTC
>-|TRBJ1-1|TRBD1|TRBV12-3/TRBV12-4
CASNGQVNTEAFF
TGTGCCAGCAACGGACAGGTGAACACTGAAGCTTTCTTT
>-|TRBJ2-5|-|TRBV12-3/TRBV12-4
CASSFRGDGQETQYF
TGTGCCAGCAGTTTCCGCGGGGACGGACAAGAGACCCAGTACTTC
>-|TRBJ2-7|-|TRBV30
CAWQVTGYEQYF
TGTGCCTGGCAGGTGACAGGCTACGAGCAGTACTTC
>once|TRBJ1-1|-|TRBV12-3/TRBV12-4
CASSHHSGRRNTEAFF
TGTGCCAGCAGTCACCACTCAGGGCGGAGGAACACTGAAGCTTTCTTT
>-|TRBJ1-2|-|TRBV29-1
CSAGGPAHGYTF
TGCAGCGCCGGCGGGCCTGCTCATGGCTACACCTTC
>-|TRBJ2-7|-|TRBV9
CASSVAWGDYEQYF
TGTGCCAGCAGCGTAGCTTGGGGCGACTACGAGCAGTACTTC
>-|TRBJ2-5|TRBD2|TRBV7-2
CASRDGLAGDQETQYF
TGTGCCAGCAGGGACGGACTAGCGGGTGACCAAGAGACCCAGTACTTC
>-|TRBJ1-1|-|TRBV5-6
CASSLGRTIEAFF
TGTGCCAGCAGCTTAGGCAGGACCATTGAAGCTTTCTTT
>-|TRBJ1-2|-|TRBV27
CASSLAENYGYTF
TGTGCCAGCAGTTTAGCCGAAAACTATGGCTACACCTTC
>-|TRBJ2-1|-|TRBV20-1
CSAPTGTTSYNEQFF
TGCAGTGCTCCGACCGGGACCACATCCTACAATGAGCAGTTCTTC
>-|TRBJ2-5|-|TRBV10-3
CAISELFRSEETQYF
TGTGCCATCAGTGAGTTATTTCGGTCGGAAGAGACCCAGTACTTC
>-|TRBJ2-5|TRBD1|TRBV11-2
CASSHWFRQGRYF
TGTGCCAGCAGCCACTGGTTCCGACAGGGGCGATACTTC
>-|TRBJ2-7|TRBD1|TRBV6-2/TRBV6-3
CASSRQGLEQYF
TGTGCCAGCAGTCGACAGGGTCTCGAGCAGTACTTC
>-|TRBJ1-1|-|TRBV20-1
CSARDGAGKAIGTEAFF
TGCAGTGCTAGAGATGGTGCTGGAAAGGCGATCGGCACTGAAGCTTTCTTT
>once|TRBJ1-2|TRBD1|TRBV24-1
CATSDSDPYRDSYGYTF
TGTGCCACCAGTGATTCTGACCCGTATAGGGACAGCTATGGCTACACCTTC
>once|TRBJ2-3|TRBD2|TRBV5-5
CASSLAGGAGTQYF
TGTGCCAGCAGCTTGGCCGGGGGGGCCGGGACGCAGTATTTT
>few|TRBJ2-7|-|TRBV4-1
CASSHSLGSYEQYF
TGCGCCAGCAGCCACTCCCTGGGTTCCTACGAGCAGTACTTC
>-|TRBJ2-7|-|TRBV2
CASSGELTALNYEQYF
TGTGCCAGCAGTGGCGAACTTACCGCCCTGAACTACGAGCAGTACTTC
>-|TRBJ1-2|TRBD1|TRBV29-1
CSARRTGVNYGYTF
TGCAGCGCACGCCGGACAGGGGTTAACTATGGCTACACCTTC
>once|TRBJ1-2|-|TRBV6-4
CASSDGGAGYGYTF
TGTGCCAGCAGTGACGGGGGCGCCGGCTATGGCTACACCTTC
>-|TRBJ2-7|-|TRBV30
CAWSSGVAPDYEQYF
TGTGCCTGGAGTTCCGGGGTAGCTCCGGACTACGAGCAGTACTTC
>-|TRBJ2-7|TRBD2|TRBV9
CASSVGIREGRNEQYF
TGTGCCAGCAGCGTCGGTATCCGGGAGGGCCGGAACGAGCAGTACTTC
>-|TRBJ1-4|TRBD1|TRBV6-5
CASSRDREIEKLFF
TGTGCCAGCAGTAGGGACAGGGAAATCGAAAAACTGTTTTTT
>-|TRBJ1-1|-|TRBV20-1
CSARDQVTGRNTEAFF
TGCAGTGCTAGAGATCAAGTCACAGGGAGGAACACTGAAGCTTTCTTT
>-|TRBJ1-1|-|TRBV12-5
CASGFAGLAFF
TGTGCTAGTGGTTTTGCAGGGCTGGCTTTCTTT
>-|TRBJ1-1|TRBD1|TRBV7-3
CASSTGTGAEAFF
TGTGCCAGCAGCACAGGGACAGGGGCTGAAGCTTTCTTT